This entry lists 4 T cell receptor beta chains sequenced from one sample in a study of blood T cells in healthy people across ages. Primers used in a second PCR of about 7 to 12 cycles were a sample-barcoded 5' primer and a J-beta primer mix. TCRdb recomputed calls from the 5' RACE reads with MiXCR, one row per CDR3 protein. The sample contains some 700,000 distinct CDR3 sequences, roughly 45% of which appear only once. The sequencing input was blood. All receptors derive from a woman aged 60-70 years in good health.

The chain uses TRBV12-3 or TRBV12-4 and TRBJ2-1; 12 bases are a match to TRBD1. The CDR3 is 15 residues long. Trimming cost V 6 bases and J 2 bases; bases outside gene matches: 2. The CDR3 DNA sequence: TGTGCCAGCAGGGGACAGGGGGCCGCCTACAATGAGCAGTTCTTC. As protein: CASRGQGAAYNEQFF.

Of note for this clonotype: A junction boundary mismatches the germline segment, possibly from a read error. The chain employs TRBV3-1 and TRBJ2-5; perhaps TRBD2 as D (5 bases). The CDR3 contains 14 residues. CDR1 is LGHDT and CDR2 is YNNKEL in the germline V gene (reference sequence). The CDR3 bases are TGTGCCAGCAGCCAATTCGGGGAACAAGGGACCCAGTACTTC. This encodes CASSQFGEQGTQYF.

The J gene is TRBJ1-4, the V gene TRBV20-1, with 7 positions matching TRBD1. The CDR3 extends over 12 amino acids. V shed 5 bases, J shed 7 bases, and the junction held 4 bases outside the gene matches. From germline, CDR1 is DFQATT and CDR2 SNEGSKA (reference sequence). Here the CDR3 reads CSAGGQVEKLFF. CDR3 in DNA: TGCAGTGCTGGAGGACAGGTTGAAAAACTGTTTTTT.

This chain connects TRBV4-3 to TRBJ1-1, with D uncertain. CDR3 size: 14 residues. Germline loops: CDR1 LGHNA, CDR2 YSLEER. The V and J ends lost 0 bases and 6 bases respectively, with 11 bases between them. CDR3 region: CASSQDRIVPEAFF. CDR3 bases: TGCGCCAGCAGCCAAGATCGGATTGTCCCTGAAGCTTTCTTT.